The sample holds a few counts of the clone carrying this T cell receptor beta chain. Produced via immunoSEQ multiplex PCR; TCRdb's table is partial and in-frame only. This sample has about 140,000 clones, with less than 95% found just once. These data are taken from a study of control samples from healthy donors and cancer patients. The CDR3 loop spans 14 amino acids. This chain links TRBV21-1 with TRBJ1-1. TRBV21-1 is shown as a pseudogene. This sequence was found in a man between 18 and 35 years old in good health. The sequenced material came from blood. The CDR3 loop reads CASSKGRDRTEAFF. Here the CDR3 DNA reads TGTGCCAGCAGCAAAGGAAGGGACCGTACTGAAGCTTTCTTT.